These 2 T cell receptor beta chains share one sample of origin, sequenced in a study of blood T cell repertoires in COVID-19. The method was immunoSEQ multiplex PCR; TCRdb's version includes in-frame clones alone and lacks a portion of them. This repertoire shows 86,000 or so clones, around 80% found once; its top ten account for over 9%. Sequencing input: peripheral blood. These receptor sequences come from a man in his 70s with acute or convalescent COVID-19.

The chain has TRBV3-1 (or the pseudogene TRBV3-2) and TRBJ1-4, with D perhaps TRBD1 (6 bases). Per germline, CDR1 LGHDT and CDR2 YNNKEL (reference sequence). The CDR3 is 12 amino acids. Trimming took 3 bases from V and 13 from J, leaving 12 bases between them. CDR3 protein: CASSQRRTALFF. Written as DNA, the CDR3 is TGTGCCAGCAGCCAGCGACGGACAGCACTGTTTTTT.

V gene TRBV5-6 combines with J gene TRBJ2-3; D perhaps matches TRBD2 (6 bases). With 1 base removed from V and 6 bases from J, the gap between germline ends came to 15 bases. CDR3 length equals 15 residues. Germline V gene sequence: CDR1 SGHDT, CDR2 YYEEEE. The CDR3 loop reads CASSLRLAPWDTQYF. The DNA for the CDR3 is TGTGCCAGCAGCTTGAGGCTAGCGCCTTGGGATACGCAGTATTTT.